This T cell receptor beta chain was observed in a study of T cell changes during pregnancy in multiple sclerosis. The data were produced by immunoSEQ multiplex PCR, yet TCRdb's version contains in-frame clones alone and is incomplete. The table records about 98,000 clones, about 92% of them present only once. This TCR derives from a female donor in good health, enrolled as a control in a pregnancy study. The sample here was peripheral blood, taken after pregnancy.

As DNA, the CDR3 is TGTGCCAGCAGCTCACAGGGGGGTTGGGAGACCCAGTACTTC. Amino acids: CASSSQGGWETQYF. The chain couples TRBV7-9 to TRBJ2-5, with 8 bases that match TRBD1. CDR1 is SEHNR, CDR2 FQNEAQ, per germline (reference sequence). V lost 4 bases and J lost 5; bases outside the gene matches: 6. There are 14 residues in the CDR3.